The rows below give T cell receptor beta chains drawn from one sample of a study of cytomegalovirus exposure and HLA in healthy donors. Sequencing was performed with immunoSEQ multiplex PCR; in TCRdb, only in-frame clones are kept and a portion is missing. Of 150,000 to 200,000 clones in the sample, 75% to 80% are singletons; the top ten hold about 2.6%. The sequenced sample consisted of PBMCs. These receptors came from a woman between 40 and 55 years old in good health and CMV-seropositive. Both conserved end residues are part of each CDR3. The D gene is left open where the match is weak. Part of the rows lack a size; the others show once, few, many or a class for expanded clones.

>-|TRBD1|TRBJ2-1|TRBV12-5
CASGAGQGFYNEQFF
TGTGCTAGTGGTGCGGGACAGGGGTTTTACAATGAGCAGTTCTTC
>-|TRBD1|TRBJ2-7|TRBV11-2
CASSLVGTGGEQYF
TGTGCCAGCAGCTTAGTAGGGACAGGGGGAGAGCAGTACTTC
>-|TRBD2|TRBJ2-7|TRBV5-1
CASSPSIGLAGDRDYEQYF
TGCGCCAGCAGCCCTTCGATTGGACTAGCGGGGGATAGGGACTACGAGCAGTACTTC
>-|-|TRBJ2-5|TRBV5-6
CASSLETRAGSWGTQYF
TGTGCCAGCAGCTTGGAAACGAGGGCCGGGTCGTGGGGGACCCAGTACTTC
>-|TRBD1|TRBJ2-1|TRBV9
CASSLGTGEPNEQFF
TGTGCCAGCAGCCTAGGGACAGGGGAACCTAATGAGCAGTTCTTC
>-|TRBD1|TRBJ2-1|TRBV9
CASSVGDRASYNEQFF
TGTGCCAGCAGCGTAGGGGACAGAGCTTCCTACAATGAGCAGTTCTTC
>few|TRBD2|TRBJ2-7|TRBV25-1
CASSVSGGSGSRHEQYF
TGTGCCAGCAGTGTCTCCGGGGGTAGCGGGAGTCGGCACGAGCAGTACTTC
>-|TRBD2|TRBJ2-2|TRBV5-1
CASSPLAGDNTGELFF
TGCGCCAGCAGCCCGTTAGCGGGAGATAACACCGGGGAGCTGTTTTTT
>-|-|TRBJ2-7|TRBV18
CASSWLEGGEQYF
TGTGCCAGCTCATGGCTAGAGGGAGGCGAGCAGTACTTC
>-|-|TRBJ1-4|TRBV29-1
CSVVSATNEKLFF
TGCAGCGTTGTATCCGCAACTAATGAAAAACTGTTTTTT
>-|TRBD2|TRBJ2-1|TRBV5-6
CASSGGLAVSSYNEQFF
TGTGCCAGCAGCGGGGGACTAGCGGTCAGCTCCTACAATGAGCAGTTCTTC
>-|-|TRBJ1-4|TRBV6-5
CASSRTVNNEKLFF
TGTGCCAGCAGCCGGACAGTTAATAATGAAAAACTGTTTTTT
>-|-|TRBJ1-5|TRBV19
CASRLGGRGQPQHF
TGTGCCAGTAGATTAGGAGGTAGGGGGCAGCCCCAGCATTTT